This T cell receptor beta chain was identified in a study of CD8 T cells in Susac syndrome. The CDR3 has 14 amino acids. Germline-derived CDR1 and CDR2 are MGHDK and SYGVNS. The V gene lost 3 bases and the J gene lost 7 bases, with 15 bases spanning the gap. RNA totalling roughly 0.5 to 1 ug underwent reverse transcription with random hexamers. TCRdb redid the calling of the immunoSEQ multiplex PCR reads with MiXCR, one entry per CDR3 protein. Here the sample spans under 200,000 distinct CDR3 sequences, approximately 95% being singletons. The receptor was derived from a human donor in good health. The sequenced sample consisted of CD4+ T cells from PBMCs. The chain employs TRBV25-1 and TRBJ1-2; D gene ambiguous. The CDR3 sequence is CASSEPAGKVGYTF. The CDR3 nucleotides read TGTGCCAGCAGTGAGCCGGCTGGAAAAGTTGGCTACACCTTC.